The TCR beta chain under discussion was sequenced for a study of shared clonotypes between healthy human individuals (dated by TCRdb to 2019 to 2021). The study in broad terms: The cohort included a few men and a couple of women between 18 and 49 years of age. To increase sequencing depth and limit assay-specific biases, different laboratories used diverse techniques to prepare libraries and sequence TCR repertoires. To estimate repertoire size and how much clonotype sharing occurs between individuals, the study deeply sequenced the blood TCR repertoires of five healthy adults. Per donor, leukapheresis produced somewhere between about 0.94 and 9.5 billion PBMCs. Per donor, three plates each were used for CD4 naive and CD4 memory, two for CD8 naive, and one for CD8 memory.

CD8 naive samples were CD45RO-negative cells positively selected for CCR7, giving a CD45RA+CCR7+ population that excluded TemRA cells. The donors were healthy, HIV-negative adults who had no recently reported acute infections or vaccinations. Only Caucasian adults living in Nashville, Tennessee, USA were represented among the donors. Blood was obtained by leukapheresis, after which PBMCs were separated by Ficoll-Histopaque density gradient centrifugation and cryopreserved in liquid nitrogen vapor phase. Purity and quantity of every magnetically sorted T cell population were checked by analytical flow cytometry. Genomic DNA was isolated from every sorted fraction and measured by UV absorbance on a Nanodrop 2000c. This clone was found once. The antigen this receptor binds is unknown. No much larger clone is present one base from it, and per-base qualities are unavailable. Results the study describes overall, beyond this receptor: Because the study included a small number of donors, the genetic and exposure-history diversity represented was limited. Higher generation probabilities were observed for clonotypes shared by all four sorted-subset donors than for non-shared clonotypes. Larger estimated clonotype richness was generally found for naive subsets than for memory subsets. Pairwise subsampling led to the expectation that sequencing depth would affect the degree of clonotype sharing among donors. Even with the large sequencing depth, rarefaction of the sorted-subset datasets indicated that sequencing was incomplete. Sampling was restricted to blood, and TCR repertoires in tissues likely differ from the TCR repertoires found in blood. Across four donors, approximately 5% of naive CD4, roughly 3.4% of naive CD8, around 2.5% of memory CD4, and approximately 0.4% of memory CD8 clonotypes were shared.

V loses 0 bases of germline sequence and J loses 0 bases, and the interval between the two ends is 8 bases. The CDR1 and CDR2 encoded by the germline V gene (reference sequence) are LNHNV and YYDKDF. The CDR3 holds 16 amino acids from the cysteine to the phenylalanine. The only DNA kept is the CDR3, 48 bases in frame from the first base. TCR CDR3 regions were amplified from genomic DNA by multiplex PCR using the deep immunoSEQ assay. For each cell subset, the extracted genomic DNA was distributed evenly across all wells of several immunoSEQ 96-well plates, and each plate served as one replicate. Each replicate PCR for sorted subsets received approximately 200 ng genomic DNA, equal to 28,000 or so T cell genomes. Purified libraries were measured with a Qubit 3.0 fluorometer, size-checked on a Bioanalyzer 2100, and measured again with the KAPA Library Quantification kit. Every immunoSEQ 96-well plate was sequenced on a dedicated single-read 150-cycle Illumina NextSeq 550 flow cell. The authors' pipeline ran thus. Because only junctional sequences without quality scores were contained in the immunoSEQ output, filtering matching that applied to full-length reads could not be performed. Sequences were annotated with PyIR, a Python wrapper for IgBLAST v1.9, and V/J genes and CDR3 were assigned using IMGT germline references. Reads were removed for weak V/J assignments (E-value above 1e-6), missing CDR3, stop codons, out-of-frame junctions, or ambiguous translated residues. V3J clonotypes were defined as sequences sharing an identical inferred V gene, J gene, and CDR3 amino acid sequence. To compute the percentage overlap between repertoires, the number of shared unique clonotypes was divided by the size of the smaller repertoire. RTK rarefaction, the Chao1 estimator, and Recon v2.1 estimates of unobserved clonotypes were used to assess repertoire richness. OLGA was used to compute generation probabilities for all TCRbeta clonotypes that the gDNA method yielded from a few donors. The source is immuneACCESS, and TCRdb retained only in-frame sequences with V and J called. Part of the clones is not carried over; for the studies checked, unresolved V genes explain less than half of this, and the remainder is unexplained. D and trimming were read from the DNA, whereas the V and J calls and clone size are those reported in that table. The sample records some 2,000,000 clones, 85% to 95% of which are singletons. Jointly, the top ten make up more than 0.95% of the sample.

This TCR was sampled from a man between 18 and 29 years old in good health. The chain employs TRBV15 and TRBJ1-4; a confident D gene designation cannot be given. Source material: naive CD8+ T cells sorted from blood. The sample's cell subset or site, from its label and the paper: CD45RA+CCR7+. The CDR3 amino acid sequence is: CATSREWGATNEKLFF. The nucleotides are TGTGCCACCAGCAGAGAATGGGGAGCAACTAATGAAAAACTGTTTTTT.